The rows below give T cell receptor beta chains drawn from one sample of a study of glioma-infiltrating T cells after dendritic cell vaccination. Clones were sequenced by immunoSEQ multiplex PCR, and TCRdb holds only the in-frame ones, with some missing. Here the sample spans roughly 60,000 clones, approximately 83% being singletons. Material: blood, obtained after dendritic cell vaccination. These TCRs come from a human donor with glioblastoma. CDR3s leave out the opening cysteine and the closing phenylalanine or tryptophan. A D gene is named only where the DNA matches it firmly. Clone size is not always given. Where it is, it says once, few, many or a class for expanded clones.

D,J,length,V,size,CDR3
TRBD1,TRBJ2-3,13,TRBV2,.,ASRTTTGGTDTQY
TRBD1,TRBJ1-2,13,TRBV7-2,.,ASSYYRDRVYGYT
.,TRBJ2-1,12,TRBV7-3,.,ASSPTGSYNEQF
.,TRBJ2-3,12,TRBV6-4,.,ASSEASFTDTQY
.,TRBJ1-1,11,TRBV28,.,ASSPLMNTEAF
TRBD2,TRBJ2-3,14,TRBV4-3,.,ASSLLAGPNTDTQY
TRBD1,TRBJ1-5,13,TRBV27,few,ASSDRGGSNQPQH
.,TRBJ1-4,15,TRBV19,.,ASSEGAPYRPGEKLF
.,TRBJ2-5,13,TRBV6-4,.,ASSDPRAEKETQY
.,TRBJ2-1,11,TRBV30,.,AWSGGPNNEQF
TRBD1,TRBJ2-5,15,TRBV5-1,.,ASSFGTLRGRGETQY
TRBD2,TRBJ2-3,16,TRBV30,.,AWRVIRRTSGSTDTQY
TRBD1,TRBJ1-2,13,TRBV28,.,ASRETGQGNYGYT
TRBD1,TRBJ1-4,14,TRBV28,.,ASSFLTGGGDEKLF
.,TRBJ2-3,13,TRBV7-9,.,ASSPRGAGTDTQY
TRBD1,TRBJ1-6,10,TRBV30,.,AGDRGNSPLH
.,.,11,TRBV30,.,AGLWALGYEQY
TRBD1,TRBJ1-1,11,TRBV27,.,ASSSLNRGEAF
TRBD2,TRBJ2-1,12,TRBV7-9,.,ASSFTSGHNEQF
.,TRBJ1-1,14,TRBV30,.,AWSSPGNLKSTEAF
.,TRBJ2-7,12,TRBV7-6,.,ASSLGTGTYEQY
.,TRBJ2-2,12,TRBV6-4,.,ASSDSSSSLELF
TRBD1,TRBJ2-7,13,TRBV5-1,.,ASSFSGQPNYEQY
TRBD1,TRBJ1-2,11,TRBV7-6,.,ASSPDRGYGYT
.,TRBJ1-5,15,TRBV21-1,few,ASSSRGGGKGNQPQH
TRBD1,TRBJ1-1,10,TRBV6-5,.,ASSNPGGGAF
.,TRBJ2-7,13,TRBV30,.,AWSRFTAGIGEQY
.,TRBJ1-6,14,TRBV14,.,ASSRLDSSYNSPLH
TRBD2,TRBJ2-3,15,TRBV2,.,ASSDLLIAGGPDTQY
.,TRBJ1-1,12,TRBV25-1,.,ASSESGGNTEAF
.,TRBJ1-2,13,TRBV6-1,.,ASSETTGSNYGYT
.,TRBJ1-5,12,TRBV6-1,.,ASSERADNQPQH
.,TRBJ2-7,11,TRBV7-9,.,ASSAGQTYEQY
.,TRBJ2-7,11,TRBV30,.,AWQYGGLREQY
.,TRBJ1-1,13,TRBV5-1,.,ASSPDRGTNTEAF
.,.,12,TRBV11-2,.,ASSSMDRRYEQY
.,TRBJ2-3,10,TRBV4-2,once,ASSQADGSRH
.,TRBJ1-2,10,TRBV2,.,ASHTGSRGYT
.,TRBJ1-1,10,TRBV10-3,.,AISGSGVEAF
.,TRBJ2-7,11,TRBV19,.,ASSSSQAYEQY
.,TRBJ2-7,11,TRBV5-4,.,ASSNGITYEQY
TRBD2,TRBJ2-2,12,TRBV19,.,ASSIISGAGELF
TRBD1,TRBJ2-6,15,TRBV2,.,ASRGVNRGSGANVLT
.,TRBJ1-1,10,TRBV12-5,.,ASGLGQAMIY
.,TRBJ1-2,13,TRBV7-9,.,ASSLSGHINYGYT
.,TRBJ2-7,10,TRBV4-1,.,ASSQDGAEQY
.,TRBJ2-7,13,TRBV29-1,.,SVASNRDTVSEQY
.,TRBJ2-1,15,TRBV4-1,.,ASSSIRRGSSYNEQF
TRBD1,TRBJ2-2,14,TRBV28,.,ASSFSGGVSTGELF
.,TRBJ1-2,12,TRBV7-2,.,ASSLQTDNYGYT
.,TRBJ2-7,12,TRBV11-3,.,ASTTARPSGEQY
TRBD1,TRBJ1-4,13,TRBV5-1,.,ASSQRQGAYEKLF
.,TRBJ2-7,15,TRBV7-2,.,ASSLAQGTDIPYEQY
.,TRBJ1-4,11,TRBV5-1,few,ASSKSENEKLF
TRBD1,TRBJ2-3,13,TRBV9,once,ASSVGQGQGESQY
TRBD1,TRBJ2-7,13,TRBV13,.,ASSFGTGDSYEQY
.,TRBJ1-2,11,TRBV19,.,ASNRPGYYGYT
.,TRBJ2-7,12,TRBV10-1,.,ASSESGRAYEQY
.,TRBJ1-3,12,TRBV12-5,.,ASGLVPLGNTIY
.,TRBJ1-1,11,TRBV6-1,.,ASSEQGGTEAF